This T cell receptor beta chain was profiled in a study of T cell responses to AZD1222 COVID-19 vaccine. Overall study results and limits: Close to half of spike-specific TCRs reportedly recognize unmutated variant regions. Donors, mostly white British, included more females; clonal diversity was possibly underestimated. The study found vaccine-associated CD4 TCRs spanning spike, dominant at 160-218 and 743-854.

Regarding this clone: The target antigen is unknown.

The assay was immunoSEQ multiplex PCR, and TCRdb's table has in-frame clones only and misses some. Among 150,000 to 200,000 clones listed, 88% were seen once. Pooling of second doses given at about 4 or about 12 weeks was done. Sample: peripheral blood, taken 28 days after the second AZD1222 dose. This TCR derives from an adult who received the AZD1222 COVID-19 vaccine.

CDR3 region: CASRATDQPQHF. The DNA of the CDR3 is TGTGCCAGCAGAGCGACAGATCAGCCCCAGCATTTT. The V and J genes are TRBV2 and TRBJ1-5; the D gene is possibly TRBD1 (5 bases). Germline V gene lookup returns CDR1 SNHLY and CDR2 FYNNEI. The CDR3 loop spans 12 amino acids. Between the trimmed V and J ends, which lost 6 bases and 5 bases, there was a span of 8 bases.